What follows are 3 T cell receptor beta chains derived from one specimen sequenced in a study of cytomegalovirus exposure and HLA in healthy donors. In the PCR, 60 Vbeta and 13 Jbeta primers were used. Generated by immunoSEQ multiplex PCR, the TCRdb table keeps only in-frame clones and is missing some. The table shows about 160,000 clones, with roughly 80% occurring only once. Sequenced input: PBMCs. Source of these receptors: a female donor in good health and CMV-seronegative.

This chain connects TRBV5-1 to TRBJ2-3; D unclear. The V gene lost 0 bases and the J gene lost 2 bases, with 7 bases spanning the gap. The CDR3 runs 14 residues. CDR1 is SGHRS and CDR2 is YFSETQ in the germline V gene. The CDR3 loop reads CASSLGADTDTQYF. For the CDR3, the DNA is TGCGCCAGCAGCTTGGGGGCAGACACAGATACGCAGTATTTT. The variable domain in full, with the rest retrieved from reference TRBV5-1 and TRBJ2-3, is KAGVTQTPRYLIKTRGQQVTLSCSPISGHRSVSWYQQTPGQGLQFLFEYFSETQRNKGNFPGRFSGRQFSNSRSEMNVSTLELGDSALYLCASSLGADTDTQYFGPGTRLTVL.

The chain combines TRBV4-2 with TRBJ2-5, with 15 bases matching TRBD2. Germline values: CDR1 LGHNA, CDR2 YNFKEQ. The CDR3 runs 18 residues. The V and J ends lost 1 base and 2 bases, in that order; junction bases with no gene match: 5. The CDR3 sequence is CASSQASGTSGRQETQYF. Written as DNA, the CDR3 is TGTGCCAGCAGCCAAGCCTCCGGGACTAGCGGGAGGCAAGAGACCCAGTACTTC.

The V call is TRBV11-3, the J call TRBJ2-2; 7 bases fit TRBD2. The CDR3 is 14 amino acids. The V gene's germline CDR1 is SGHNT and CDR2 YENEEA. Germline trimming cut 8 bases from V and 5 bases from J; bases unmatched to any gene: 8. The CDR3 reads CASGKTSQTGELFF. The CDR3 DNA sequence: TGTGCCAGCGGAAAGACTAGCCAAACCGGGGAGCTGTTTTTT.